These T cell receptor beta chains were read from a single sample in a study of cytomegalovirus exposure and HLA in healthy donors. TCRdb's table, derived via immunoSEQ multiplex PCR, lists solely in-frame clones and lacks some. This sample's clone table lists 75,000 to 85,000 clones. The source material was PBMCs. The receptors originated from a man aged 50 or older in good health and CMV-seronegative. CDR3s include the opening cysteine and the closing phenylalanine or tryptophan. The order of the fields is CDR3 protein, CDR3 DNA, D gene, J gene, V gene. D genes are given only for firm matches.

CDR3aa: CASSSRQLYEQYF
CDR3nt: TGTGCCAGCAGTTCGAGGCAGCTCTACGAGCAGTACTTC
d_gene: .
j_gene: TRBJ2-7
v_gene: TRBV28

CDR3aa: CASGGLFDEQYF
CDR3nt: TGTGCCAGCGGTGGGCTTTTCGACGAGCAGTACTTC
d_gene: .
j_gene: TRBJ2-7
v_gene: TRBV9

CDR3aa: CASSLARQETQYF
CDR3nt: TGCGCCAGCAGCTTGGCGCGGCAAGAGACCCAGTACTTC
d_gene: .
j_gene: TRBJ2-5
v_gene: TRBV5-1

CDR3aa: CASSELPGGRYQPQHF
CDR3nt: TGTGCCAGCAGTGAACTCCCAGGGGGCCGTTATCAGCCCCAGCATTTT
d_gene: TRBD1
j_gene: TRBJ1-5
v_gene: TRBV6-1

CDR3aa: CASSLDRENYGYTF
CDR3nt: TGTGCCAGCAGTTTAGACAGGGAGAACTATGGCTACACCTTC
d_gene: TRBD1
j_gene: TRBJ1-2
v_gene: TRBV28

CDR3aa: CASSVAGEAVQPQHF
CDR3nt: TGTGCCAGCAGCGTAGCGGGGGAGGCGGTGCAGCCCCAGCATTTT
d_gene: .
j_gene: TRBJ1-5
v_gene: TRBV9

CDR3aa: CASSFWGTSTDTQYF
CDR3nt: TGTGCCAGCAGCTTTTGGGGGACTAGCACAGATACGCAGTATTTT
d_gene: .
j_gene: TRBJ2-3
v_gene: TRBV7-2

CDR3aa: CASSLRHGYGYTF
CDR3nt: TGTGCCAGCAGTCTCCGACATGGCTATGGCTACACCTTC
d_gene: .
j_gene: TRBJ1-2
v_gene: TRBV28

CDR3aa: CAISDPGGADTQYF
CDR3nt: TGTGCCATCAGTGACCCGGGGGGGGCGGATACGCAGTATTTT
d_gene: TRBD2
j_gene: TRBJ2-3
v_gene: TRBV10-3

CDR3aa: CASSLIGPGGLDEQFF
CDR3nt: TGTGCCAGCAGTTTAATTGGGCCGGGGGGGCTCGATGAGCAGTTCTTC
d_gene: TRBD2
j_gene: TRBJ2-1
v_gene: TRBV27

CDR3aa: CASTWRDSYNEQFF
CDR3nt: TGTGCCAGCACATGGAGGGACTCCTACAATGAGCAGTTCTTC
d_gene: .
j_gene: TRBJ2-1
v_gene: TRBV6-5

CDR3aa: CASSSTSGGNTGELFF
CDR3nt: TGCGCCAGCAGCTCCACTAGCGGGGGGAACACCGGGGAGCTGTTTTTT
d_gene: TRBD2
j_gene: TRBJ2-2
v_gene: TRBV5-1

CDR3aa: CASSIRLVGEQYF
CDR3nt: TGTGCCAGTAGTATTAGACTAGTTGGCGAGCAGTACTTC
d_gene: .
j_gene: TRBJ2-7
v_gene: TRBV19

CDR3aa: CAIGGPDRDPEANVLTF
CDR3nt: TGTGCCATCGGGGGCCCCGACCGGGACCCGGAGGCCAACGTCCTGACTTTC
d_gene: .
j_gene: TRBJ2-6
v_gene: TRBV10-3

CDR3aa: CASRRLGLAPEKLFF
CDR3nt: TGTGCCAGCAGGAGACTTGGACTCGCCCCCGAAAAACTGTTTTTT
d_gene: .
j_gene: TRBJ1-4
v_gene: TRBV11-2

CDR3aa: CSVEVGAVGDKQYF
CDR3nt: TGCAGCGTTGAAGTGGGAGCAGTAGGAGATAAGCAGTATTTT
d_gene: .
j_gene: TRBJ2-3
v_gene: TRBV29-1

CDR3aa: CSVVGRAATNEKLFF
CDR3nt: TGCAGCGTTGTCGGCAGGGCGGCGACTAATGAAAAACTGTTTTTT
d_gene: .
j_gene: TRBJ1-4
v_gene: TRBV29-1

CDR3aa: CASSYHGGTTYEQYF
CDR3nt: TGTGCCAGCAGCTATCACGGGGGAACCACCTACGAGCAGTACTTC
d_gene: .
j_gene: TRBJ2-7
v_gene: TRBV5-4

CDR3aa: CAISEGTDIRGNQPQHF
CDR3nt: TGTGCCATCAGTGAGGGGACAGATATCAGGGGAAATCAGCCCCAGCATTTT
d_gene: TRBD1
j_gene: TRBJ1-5
v_gene: TRBV10-3

CDR3aa: CASSQERLNSPLHF
CDR3nt: TGTGCCAGCAGCCAAGAACGACTTAATTCACCCCTCCACTTT
d_gene: .
j_gene: TRBJ1-6
v_gene: TRBV4-2

CDR3aa: CASSQVDLGAPSTDTQYF
CDR3nt: TGCGCCAGCAGCCAAGTGGATTTAGGGGCCCCTAGCACAGATACGCAGTATTTT
d_gene: .
j_gene: TRBJ2-3
v_gene: TRBV4-3

CDR3aa: CASSAHRTSGGIQQFF
CDR3nt: TGTGCCAGCAGCGCTCACCGGACTAGCGGGGGGATACAGCAGTTCTTC
d_gene: TRBD2
j_gene: TRBJ2-1
v_gene: TRBV5-5

CDR3aa: CASSVGRGGRQETQYF
CDR3nt: TGTGCCAGCAGCGTAGGTCGGGGGGGACGTCAAGAGACCCAGTACTTC
d_gene: TRBD2
j_gene: TRBJ2-5
v_gene: TRBV9

CDR3aa: CASSLGETDGYTF
CDR3nt: TGTGCCAGCAGCTTAGGGGAGACAGATGGCTACACCTTC
d_gene: .
j_gene: TRBJ1-2
v_gene: TRBV13

CDR3aa: CASSPRISGGAFEQFF
CDR3nt: TGTGCCAGTAGTCCCCGGATAAGCGGGGGGGCTTTTGAGCAGTTCTTC
d_gene: TRBD2
j_gene: TRBJ2-1
v_gene: TRBV19

CDR3aa: CATSRDVQELNNSPLHF
CDR3nt: TGTGCCACCAGCAGAGATGTTCAGGAACTGAATAATTCACCCCTCCACTTT
d_gene: .
j_gene: TRBJ1-6
v_gene: TRBV15

CDR3aa: CASSVGLAIDTDTQYF
CDR3nt: TGTGCCAGCAGCGTAGGGCTAGCGATCGACACAGATACGCAGTATTTT
d_gene: .
j_gene: TRBJ2-3
v_gene: TRBV9

CDR3aa: CASSWPAFGTSSGNTIYF
CDR3nt: TGTGCCAGCAGCTGGCCCGCCTTCGGGACAAGCTCTGGAAACACCATATATTTT
d_gene: .
j_gene: TRBJ1-3
v_gene: TRBV7-9

CDR3aa: CASRLGATRSEQYF
CDR3nt: TGTGCCAGCAGGCTTGGGGCAACAAGGAGCGAGCAGTACTTC
d_gene: .
j_gene: TRBJ2-7
v_gene: TRBV27

CDR3aa: CASSLFWGRPRSSGANVLTF
CDR3nt: TGTGCCAGCAGTTTATTCTGGGGCAGACCGAGATCCTCTGGGGCCAACGTCCTGACTTTC
d_gene: .
j_gene: TRBJ2-6
v_gene: TRBV28

CDR3aa: CASSILLAGGREQFF
CDR3nt: TGTGCCAGTAGTATCTTATTAGCGGGGGGGCGTGAGCAGTTCTTC
d_gene: TRBD2
j_gene: TRBJ2-1
v_gene: TRBV19

CDR3aa: CASIGQEAFRSPLHF
CDR3nt: TGTGCCAGCATCGGACAGGAAGCGTTTCGTTCACCCCTCCACTTT
d_gene: TRBD1
j_gene: TRBJ1-6
v_gene: TRBV6-1

CDR3aa: CASSYSRQGNQPQHF
CDR3nt: TGTGCCAGCAGTTACTCTAGACAGGGCAATCAGCCCCAGCATTTT
d_gene: .
j_gene: TRBJ1-5
v_gene: TRBV6-5

CDR3aa: CASSLSGGPGRPNYGYTF
CDR3nt: TGTGCCAGCAGTTTATCAGGAGGCCCCGGGAGGCCTAACTATGGCTACACCTTC
d_gene: .
j_gene: TRBJ1-2
v_gene: TRBV27

CDR3aa: CASSPGLNGETQYF
CDR3nt: TGTGCCAGCTCACCGGGCCTTAACGGAGAGACCCAGTACTTC
d_gene: .
j_gene: TRBJ2-5
v_gene: TRBV18

CDR3aa: CASSLISGGRTDTQYF
CDR3nt: TGTGCCAGCAGTCTTATTAGCGGGGGGCGCACAGATACGCAGTATTTT
d_gene: TRBD2
j_gene: TRBJ2-3
v_gene: TRBV28

CDR3aa: CASSPGQFRETQYF
CDR3nt: TGTGCCAGCAGCCCTGGACAGTTTAGGGAGACCCAGTACTTC
d_gene: .
j_gene: TRBJ2-5
v_gene: TRBV5-8

CDR3aa: CATRLENQLYNEQFF
CDR3nt: TGTGCCACCCGACTAGAGAATCAACTGTACAATGAGCAGTTCTTC
d_gene: .
j_gene: TRBJ2-1
v_gene: TRBV5-4

CDR3aa: CTSSQVRGGLSYEQYF
CDR3nt: TGCACCAGCAGCCAAGTGAGAGGGGGCCTCTCCTACGAGCAGTACTTC
d_gene: .
j_gene: TRBJ2-7
v_gene: TRBV1

CDR3aa: CASSLAPPGRGGRETQYF
CDR3nt: TGTGCCAGCAGCTTAGCCCCCCCGGGGCGGGGGGGCCGAGAGACCCAGTACTTC
d_gene: TRBD2
j_gene: TRBJ2-5
v_gene: TRBV7-9

CDR3aa: CASSLHGAAMNTEAFF
CDR3nt: TGCGCCAGCAGCTTGCATGGGGCCGCGATGAACACTGAAGCTTTCTTT
d_gene: .
j_gene: TRBJ1-1
v_gene: TRBV5-1

CDR3aa: CASSYIGVNTEAFF
CDR3nt: TGTGCCAGCAGTTATATCGGGGTTAACACTGAAGCTTTCTTT
d_gene: .
j_gene: TRBJ1-1
v_gene: TRBV6-5

CDR3aa: CASSPQGISHEQFF
CDR3nt: TGTGCCAGCAGCCCACAGGGTATCTCCCATGAGCAGTTCTTC
d_gene: .
j_gene: TRBJ2-1
v_gene: TRBV11-1